Sequencing of this TCR beta chain was carried out in a study of T-cell memory formation after mild COVID-19. Study conclusions and caveats: Pre-infection memory showed some responding clones, and this suggested that cross-reactive memory joined.

V lost 1 base and J 2 bases, leaving 8 bases between the germline ends. CDR3 length: 14 residues. Germline CDR1 and CDR2: LGHNA and YNFKEQ. This clonotype has only a few counts. No antigen is known for it. TCRdb used MiXCR to reprocess the 5' RACE reads, holding one entry per CDR3 protein. Altogether some 340,000 distinct CDR3 sequences are present, about an eighth being singletons, with the ten largest covering about a fifth. The rearrangement uses TRBV4-2 and TRBJ1-2; D is uncertain. The sequenced material came from PBMCs or a T cell subset sorted from them (not recorded which). This clonotype was sampled from a young man who had mild COVID-19 (a few samples of this study predate the infection). Cell type and time point are not known. The CDR3 spells CASSQGGPNYGYTF. The CDR3, as DNA: TGTGCCAGCAGCCAAGGAGGCCCCAACTATGGCTACACCTTC.